The entry that follows covers one T cell receptor (beta chain) sequence. CDR3 length equals 18 residues. V was pared by 0 bases and J by 1 base, with 7 bases of the junction left unmatched. Germline V gene sequence: CDR1 SGDLS, CDR2 YYNGEE. This sample was included in a study of technical replicates of blood from a few donors. The method was immunoSEQ multiplex PCR; TCRdb's version includes in-frame clones alone and lacks a portion of them. The table lists several thousand clones, around 96% of them singletons, with roughly 7.2% in the top ten. The TCR comes from a human donor in good health. The sequenced sample was PBMCs. The chain joins TRBV9 to TRBJ2-5; 12 bases agree with TRBD2. CDR3 DNA: TGTGCCAGCAGCGTAGTGGCTAGCGGGAGGGCCGGCCAAGAGACCCAGTACTTC. It yields the protein CASSVVASGRAGQETQYF.